A selection of T cell receptor beta chains follows, all from one sample in a study of cytomegalovirus exposure and HLA in healthy donors. Here immunoSEQ multiplex PCR was the method, and the copy in TCRdb shows in-frame clones only, minus some. Among approximately 100,000 clones listed, approximately 64% were seen once. The sample was PBMCs. The source is a woman aged 45-60 years in good health and CMV-seronegative. The CDR3 runs from the conserved cysteine through the conserved F or W. Each record gives: V gene, J gene, clone size, D gene, CDR3 DNA, CDR3 protein. The D gene is left open where the match is weak. Some rows have no size entry. The others give once, few or many, or a class for an expanded clone.

TRBV19	TRBJ1-5	-	-	TGTGCCAGTAGTATAATCATTGGACTTAGCAATCAGCCCCAGCATTTT	CASSIIIGLSNQPQHF
TRBV6-5	TRBJ1-5	-	-	TGTGCCAGCAGTTATATCGGGTACAATCAGCCCCAGCATTTT	CASSYIGYNQPQHF
TRBV10-3	TRBJ2-1	few	TRBD2	TGTGCCATAAAGCGGGAGATGCAATACAATGAGCAGTTCTTC	CAIKREMQYNEQFF
TRBV5-5	TRBJ2-4	-	-	TGTGCCAGCAGTCTCATAACCGGGAACATTCAGTACTTC	CASSLITGNIQYF
TRBV5-4	TRBJ2-4	-	TRBD2	TGTGCCAGCAGCTCGCCGGGGGGTCCAAACATTCAGTACTTC	CASSSPGGPNIQYF
TRBV11-2	TRBJ2-7	-	-	TGTGCCAGCAGCCCCTTAGACTCGATGAGCTCCTACGAGCAGTACTTC	CASSPLDSMSSYEQYF
TRBV5-1	TRBJ2-2	-	TRBD1	TGCGCCAGCAGCTTGCAGGGACAGGGCGAGACTGGGGAGCTGTTTTTT	CASSLQGQGETGELFF
TRBV4-2	TRBJ2-1	-	TRBD2	TGTGCCAGCAGCCAAGAGACTAGCGCCTCATACAATGAGCAGTTCTTC	CASSQETSASYNEQFF
TRBV4-1	TRBJ2-2	few	-	TGCGCCAGCAGCCAAGATCGGGGAGTGAACACCGGGGAGCTGTTTTTT	CASSQDRGVNTGELFF
TRBV6-4	TRBJ2-4	once	TRBD1	TGTGCCAGCAGTGTGGACAGGGGAACAAACATTCAGTACTTC	CASSVDRGTNIQYF
TRBV10-3	TRBJ2-1	-	TRBD1	TGTGCCATCAGTCCGGACAGGGGACGGGATGAGCAGTTCTTC	CAISPDRGRDEQFF
TRBV4-1	TRBJ1-4	-	TRBD1	TGCGCCAGCAGCCAGGAAACAGGGGCAACTAATGAAAAACTGTTTTTT	CASSQETGATNEKLFF
TRBV28	TRBJ2-7	-	TRBD1	TGTGCCAGCAGCCCGACAGGGGGTAACTACGAGCAGTACTTC	CASSPTGGNYEQYF
TRBV7-2	TRBJ2-1	-	TRBD2	TGTGCCAGCAGCCTTGGGAGGGCCAGTTACAATGAGCAGTTCTTC	CASSLGRASYNEQFF
TRBV6-8	TRBJ1-6	few	TRBD1	TGTGCCAGCAGTTACCGACAGGGTGAGAATTCACCCCTCCACTTT	CASSYRQGENSPLHF
TRBV4-2	TRBJ2-7	-	-	TGTGCCAGCAGCCAAGTTGGGCCAAAAGGCTACGAGCAGTACTTC	CASSQVGPKGYEQYF
TRBV7-2	TRBJ2-3	few	-	TGTGCCAGCAGCGCCCGACTAGACGCTACGCAGTATTTT	CASSARLDATQYF
TRBV28	TRBJ2-7	few	TRBD1	TGTGCCAGCAGTTTTTCAGCAGGGGGTATCTCCTACGAGCAGTACTTC	CASSFSAGGISYEQYF
TRBV7-6	TRBJ2-5	once	-	TGTGCCAGCAGGGGGGCTGCCGTTGAGACCCAGTACTTC	CASRGAAVETQYF
TRBV11-2	TRBJ1-1	-	-	TGTGCCAGCAGCTTAGATGACAGCCTGAACACTGAAGCTTTCTTT	CASSLDDSLNTEAFF
TRBV19	TRBJ2-1	-	-	TGTGCCAGTAGTGTGCGGGGCAATGAGCAGTTCTTC	CASSVRGNEQFF
TRBV11-3	TRBJ2-7	-	TRBD2	TGTGCCAGCAGCCCAGACGGGGGGAACTACGAGCAGTACTTC	CASSPDGGNYEQYF
TRBV7-9	TRBJ2-7	-	TRBD1	TGTGCCAGCAGCGAGGGACAGGCCCTCCACGAGCAGTACTTC	CASSEGQALHEQYF
TRBV29-1	TRBJ2-7	-	-	TGCAGCGTTGAGGGCTACGAGCAGTACTTC	CSVEGYEQYF
TRBV13	TRBJ2-7	-	-	TGTGCCAGCAGCTTAGGCCTGTCGGGGGTGGAGCAGTACTTC	CASSLGLSGVEQYF
TRBV6-6	TRBJ1-2	-	-	TGTGCCAGCAGCCCCTTGGCGGGGGCCTTACGCTATGGCTACACCTTC	CASSPLAGALRYGYTF
TRBV29-1	TRBJ1-1	few	-	TGCAGCGCCATCGGCAGGCTAAGGACTGAAGCTTTCTTT	CSAIGRLRTEAFF
TRBV28	TRBJ2-7	once	TRBD2	TGTGCCAGCATCGGCGGGAGGCCCTCCTCCTACGAGCAGTACTTC	CASIGGRPSSYEQYF
TRBV28	TRBJ2-1	-	-	TGTGCCAGCAGTTTGTGGCAAAGCTCCTACAATGAGCAGTTCTTC	CASSLWQSSYNEQFF
TRBV9	TRBJ2-5	-	-	TGTGCCAGCAGCGTAGCCCAGGGTATTGAGACCCAGTACTTC	CASSVAQGIETQYF
TRBV19	TRBJ1-5	-	-	TGTGCCAGTACCTCTAAAGGGGTGCAGCCCCAGCATTTT	CASTSKGVQPQHF
TRBV11-3	TRBJ2-1	once	TRBD1	TGTGCCAGCAGGGACAGGGTACACAATGAGCAGTTCTTC	CASRDRVHNEQFF
TRBV5-1	TRBJ2-5	-	TRBD1	TGCGCCAGCAGCTTAGGGACAGGGGGGGAAGAGACCCAGTACTTC	CASSLGTGGEETQYF
TRBV6-5	TRBJ2-7	-	-	TGTGCCAGCAGTTACGCGCGGAGACCAAGCACCTACGAGCAGTACTTC	CASSYARRPSTYEQYF
TRBV5-6	TRBJ1-4	-	-	TGTGCCAGCAGCCCCTCCTGGGGGACGGAGGGAAATGAAAAACTGTTTTTT	CASSPSWGTEGNEKLFF
TRBV5-8	TRBJ2-1	-	TRBD2	TGTGCCAGCAGCTTTAGGACTAGCGGGGGGTTGAATGAGCAGTTCTTC	CASSFRTSGGLNEQFF
TRBV7-9	TRBJ1-5	-	TRBD1	TGTGCCAGCAGCTTTGACAGGGGCAATCAGCCCCAGCATTTT	CASSFDRGNQPQHF
TRBV28	TRBJ1-4	-	TRBD1	TGTGCCAGCAGTTTATTCGGGGGGGGGACAGGGGCCAATGAAAAACTGTTTTTT	CASSLFGGGTGANEKLFF
TRBV11-3	TRBJ1-2	-	-	TGTGCCAGCAGCCACCCCGGGACAAGCTATGGCTACACCTTC	CASSHPGTSYGYTF
TRBV29-1	TRBJ2-1	-	TRBD2	TGCAGCGTTCCCCTAGCGGGAGGCCACAATGAGCAGTTCTTC	CSVPLAGGHNEQFF
TRBV9	TRBJ1-6	once	-	TGTGCCAGCAGCGCGAGCGCGTTAAATTCACCCCTCCACTTT	CASSASALNSPLHF
TRBV28	TRBJ2-3	-	-	TGTGCCAGCAGTTTTCCAGGGCTAGCGAAGGCATCCCTCATGGACGATACGCAGTATTTT	CASSFPGLAKASLMDDTQYF
TRBV10-3	TRBJ1-6	-	-	TGTGCCATCAGTGAGGGCCCTGATTCACCCCTCCACTTT	CAISEGPDSPLHF
TRBV7-9	TRBJ1-5	few	-	TGTTCCAGCAGCTGGGGGGACCAGCCCCAGCATTTT	CSSSWGDQPQHF
TRBV2	TRBJ1-6	-	-	TGTGCCAGCAGTGACTCCCTGACAAGAATAAATTCACCCCTCCACTTT	CASSDSLTRINSPLHF
TRBV7-9	TRBJ2-3	-	-	TGTGCCAGCAGCTTAGGGGCTAGCGGCACAGATACGCAGTATTTT	CASSLGASGTDTQYF
TRBV5-5	TRBJ2-7	-	-	TGTGCCAGCAGCCCGATAGGGGCGGGAACCAGTAGGGAGCAGTACTTC	CASSPIGAGTSREQYF
TRBV5-6	TRBJ2-7	-	-	TGTGCCAGCAGCTTGGCGGGGGACTGGTCGTACGAGCAGTACTTC	CASSLAGDWSYEQYF
TRBV4-1	TRBJ1-5	once	TRBD1	TGCGCCAGCAGCATTGGAGGGGGCGATCAGCCCCAGCATTTT	CASSIGGGDQPQHF
TRBV30	TRBJ2-7	-	-	TGTGCCACTGGAGTGGGTGGGCAGTACTTC	CATGVGGQYF
TRBV5-1	TRBJ1-1	-	-	TGCGCCAGCAGCTTGGCCGAGGGCGCTGAAGCTTTCTTT	CASSLAEGAEAFF
TRBV5-6	TRBJ2-6	-	-	TGTGCCAGCAGCTTGGACAGGACCAACTCTGGGGCCAACGTCCTGACTTTC	CASSLDRTNSGANVLTF
TRBV7-8	TRBJ2-5	-	-	TGTGTCAGCAGCTCTACTAGATTGGAGACCCAGTACTTC	CVSSSTRLETQYF
TRBV11-3	TRBJ2-1	once	TRBD2	TGTGCCAGCAGCTTAGGTGTTGATAGCGGGGAGTACAATGAGCAGTTCTTC	CASSLGVDSGEYNEQFF
TRBV19	TRBJ2-3	few	TRBD2	TGTGCCACAGGGACTAGCCAATTCGCGGATACGCAGTATTTT	CATGTSQFADTQYF
TRBV10-1	TRBJ1-6	-	-	TGCGCCAGCAGTGAGTCCGGAACCCCGGCGGGTAATTCACCCCTCCACTTT	CASSESGTPAGNSPLHF
TRBV4-3	TRBJ2-3	-	TRBD2	TGCGCCAGCAGCCAATATATCCAGGGACTAGCGGGAGGGGAAGATACGCAGTATTTT	CASSQYIQGLAGGEDTQYF
TRBV10-3	TRBJ2-5	-	-	TGTGCCATCAGCGGGGATCAAGAGACCCAGTACTTC	CAISGDQETQYF